What follows is one TCR beta chain and its context. Its antigen is unknown. No base quality information exists; no much larger clone differs at one position. The data stem from a study of cytomegalovirus exposure and HLA in healthy donors (dated by TCRdb to 2017 to 2019). Context from the whole study: An earlier analysis of roughly 630 of the donors reported approximately 270 Gb of sequence data and about 100 million unique TCR beta sequences from 150 million to 200 million T cells. An early release that covered about 600 HLA-typed donors contained approximately 300 gigabases of sequencing data and roughly 84 million unique TCR sequences. Among the roughly 400 genotyped donors, approximately 82% belonged to the genetic ancestry cluster associated with self-reported Caucasian donors. The study aimed to test whether cataloging public T cell receptors could reveal signatures of past pathogen exposure. The study used immunosequencing to profile the T cell repertoires of approximately 630 subjects and linked those repertoires to cytomegalovirus serostatus. In addition to the first cohort of 666 subjects, a separate validation cohort of about 120 different subjects was used. The study combined high-throughput TCR immunosequencing, statistical association of individual TCRs with disease status, and machine learning to predict cytomegalovirus infection status. To study patterns of TCR occurrence, a later analysis re-analyzed previously published TCR beta repertoires from more than 550 donors and added high-resolution HLA genotyping. Rather than using new phenotypic data, the later analysis identified candidate immune exposures from TCR beta sequences and from how often those sequences occurred across donors. In an earlier analysis of 500 to 650 of the donors, high-throughput TCR beta sequencing was used to judge whether each TCR beta V gene segment behaved as functional or pseudogenic. Donor age, sex, ethnicity and CMV serostatus were compiled together with the repertoire data. A later genetic analysis used genome-wide SNP genotypes for about three fifths of the 666 donors, treating that subset as a discovery cohort. All discovery cohort repertoires had been generated on a single sequencing platform. HLA typing included class I and class II loci at four-digit resolution. Typing coverage varied by locus: roughly 629-630 donors for A, B, C, DRB1 and DQB1; about 520 for DQA1; over 600 for DPA1; more than 450 for DPB1. A few DR-DQ haplotypes were treated as single units for association and clustering because of strong linkage in the cohort. Among about 390 genotyped donors of the cohort, an average of roughly 240,000 unique TCR beta nucleotide sequences were sequenced per donor, roughly 18% of them non-productive.

Results and caveats for the whole study, not just this receptor: In a later genetic analysis, fewer N-insertions in productive TCRs were reported among donors in an Asian-associated ancestry cluster than the roughly 700-donor mean. A further reported finding was that TCR beta sequences accurately predicted the HLA-A and HLA-B alleles for most subjects in the first cohort. A group of highly shared sequence variants was considered likely to be a technical artifact of the sequencing pipeline. Cytomegalovirus status was reported to be diagnosed by the classifier with high specificity and sensitivity in both the original and validation cohorts. A later analysis found that HLA-associated TCR beta chains were more clonally expanded and had lower generation probabilities than equally common non-associated chains. CMV serostatus was the only immune exposure information available for the cohort. Correlated functional status among segregating V segments might be attributable to linkage disequilibrium, but an unknown experimental factor could not be ruled out. Most TCR sequences were observed very rarely across donors, whereas some public TCRs were present in many individuals. The earlier analysis of a few hundred of the donors excluded over 15 rarely observed V segments, including chromosome 9 orphons, because counts were too low. The authors suggested that the approach could potentially be generalized to other disease states and immunological phenotypes. According to a later analysis, most CMV-associated TCR beta chains appeared to be HLA-restricted, and the HLA associations seemed to be driven largely by CMV exposure. The cohort was sequenced for TCR beta chains only, and without alpha or paired-chain data the features that could be detected were limited. V-gene and J-gene trimming of TCR beta chains was associated with a missense DCLRE1C variant in a later genetic analysis, and the association was replicated in an independent cohort. The study listed around 160 TCR beta chains as associated with cytomegalovirus. In an earlier analysis of roughly 500 of the donors, most TCR beta V segments appeared in productive rearrangements about 90% or about 30% of the time, broadly matching IMGT annotations. A later analysis reported that several top co-occurrence clusters appeared linked to parvovirus B19, influenza, CMV and Epstein-Barr virus. In a later analysis, TCR association rates were found to vary across HLA loci, with the most associated TCRs seen for DRB1 alleles and the fewest for HLA-C alleles. HLA typing was unavailable for some donors at each locus, so association tests used only the typed subset. Some IMGT-functional V segments, including TRBV6-2 and TRBV6-3, could not be distinguished by the 87-base-pair reads and were therefore excluded. Strong co-occurrence of HLA alleles, especially DR and DQ, made assigning TCR associations to individual alleles difficult. A few of the identified cytomegalovirus-associated TCR beta chains were confirmed in vitro to be specific for cytomegalovirus antigens. Presence/absence analyses assumed roughly uniform sequencing depth across donors, an assumption that may not hold. In a later analysis, some 18,000 TCR beta sequences were associated with specific HLA alleles at a false discovery rate of 0.05.

The cohort was made up of 666 healthy bone marrow donors. At the time of sampling, every cohort member was nominally healthy, though immune exposures that went unrecorded were likely present. The donor was CMV seronegative and was included in the group of a few hundred seronegative cohort members. Each donor provided a peripheral blood sample, and peripheral blood mononuclear cells were used for TCR beta sequencing. The Qiagen DNeasy Blood Extraction Kit was used to extract genomic DNA from the blood cell samples. The CDR1 and CDR2 encoded by the germline V gene are SGHRS and YFSETQ. Trimming removed 5 bases from V and 2 bases from J; the gene matches leave 9 bases unexplained. The CDR3 sequence holds 15 residues, the cysteine and phenylalanine included. Only CDR3 DNA remains: 45 bases, in frame from the first base. The library was obtained by the immunoSEQ multiplex PCR assay. For the multiplex PCR, a mixture combining 60 forward primers for TCR Vbeta segments and 13 reverse primers for TCR Jbeta segments was used. The CDR3 region of rearranged TCR beta genes was amplified from genomic DNA with a multiplex PCR assay. The amplified TCR beta libraries were sequenced on the Illumina HiSeq System as 87-base-pair reads. Regarding the original processing steps: A later analysis tallied around 80 million unique TCR beta chains across the 700 or so repertoires, and approximately 11 million of those chains were shared by two or more donors. A nearest-neighbor algorithm error-corrected the raw reads and collapsed the reads into unique sequences, merging closely related sequences to remove PCR and sequencing errors. To assign V, D and J gene segments, CDR3 sequences were aligned to IMGT reference sequences. For a sequence to be retained, at least a six-nucleotide match to both a V gene segment and a J gene segment was required. A rearrangement counted as productive if the CDR3 had no stop codons and remained in frame with V and J, and every other rearrangement counted as non-productive. CDR3 was defined by IMGT convention, running from the second conserved V-encoded cysteine to the conserved J-encoded phenylalanine. The earlier analysis of 500 to 600 of the donors excluded sequences that lacked an unambiguous match to a single V gene segment. An earlier analysis of approximately 590 of the donors called V segments functional above 56.7% productive rearrangements and segregating when the between-donor standard deviation exceeded 5%. A statistical classification framework was built for diagnosing cytomegalovirus status from the catalog of TCR beta chain sequences. V and J gene assignment, in a later analysis, came from comparing TCR nucleotide sequences with IMGT/GENE-DB human TR gene sequences. Using the TCRdist pipeline, a later analysis assigned CDR3 sequences along with most-parsimonious VDJ recombination scenarios. In a later analysis, each TCR beta chain was defined by its CDR3 amino acid sequence together with its V-gene family, and reads lacking a unique V-gene family were excluded. In a later analysis, fewer than 600 highly shared, low-generation-probability nucleotide sequences were removed to address suspected cross-contamination and a sequencing artifact. In a later analysis, a clonal expansion index was calculated for each public chain from normalized within-repertoire ranks of inferred template counts. Generation probabilities in a later analysis came from a VDJ recombination model fitted to out-of-frame rearrangements, and those results were checked against IGoR. A later analysis scored TCR-TCR, TCR-HLA and TCR-CMV co-occurrence with hypergeometric tests, applying a repertoire-size bias correction to TCR pairs. To estimate false discovery rates, a later analysis permuted the HLA or CMV assignments 20 times. A later analysis grouped co-occurring TCRs with DBSCAN, adding TCRdist sequence similarity when clustering within HLA-allele-positive subsets. Repertoires with fewer than 30,000 or more than 120,000 public chains were left out of co-occurrence clustering, as were four to six repertoires with anomalous nucleotide sharing. The table was pulled from immuneACCESS by TCRdb, which kept in-frame rearrangements only. Such tables lose some clones; where checked, under half of the loss comes from unresolved V genes, and the rest has no known cause. From that table come the V and J calls and clone size; the DNA was used to work out D and trimming. Counted in this sample were about 200,000 clones; around 77% of them appeared once. Of the sample, 2.9% is held by the ten largest clones.

The TCR sequence derives from a woman in her 30s in good health and CMV-seronegative. Sequencing input: PBMCs. The V and J genes are TRBV5-1 and TRBJ2-7; TRBD2 lines up with 8 middle nucleotides. The DNA is TGCGCCAGCAGTCAAAACCCGGGACTAGCCTACGAGCAGTACTTC. It translates to CASSQNPGLAYEQYF.